Presented here are 26 T cell receptor beta chains from one specimen sequenced in a study of glioma-infiltrating T cells. Amplification of TCR alpha and beta CDR3 regions from RNA used iRepertoire nested multiplex PCR. MiXCR, run by TCRdb on the multiplex PCR reads, gives a single entry per CDR3 protein. Of 400,000 or so distinct CDR3 sequences in the sample, 35% to 45% are singletons; the top ten hold around 12%. The source material was glioma tissue, nonneoplastic brain tissue, or PBMCs (not recorded which). The receptors derive from a human donor with low-grade glioma or glioblastoma, undergoing nonglioma brain surgery, or in good health (not recorded which).

In this sample, this clonotype turned up many times. The rearrangement joins TRBV6-2 or TRBV6-3 to TRBJ2-1, with 8 bases that match TRBD2. Germline V CDR1 and CDR2: MNHEY, SVGEGT. The length of the CDR3 is 15 residues. V trimming: 10 bases; J trimming: 0 bases; junction bases outside the gene matches: 8. CDR3 in DNA: TGTGCCACTTTTCGGAGCGGGAGCTCCTACAATGAGCAGTTCTTC. Its protein product is CATFRSGSSYNEQFF.

This clonotype was picked up a small number of times. This chain connects TRBV6-1 to TRBJ1-1; possible D gene TRBD1, 5 bases. Trimming shortened V by 5 bases and J by 1 base, and 14 bases separated the two germline ends. The CDR3 runs 15 residues. Germline V gene lookup returns CDR1 MNHNS and CDR2 SASEGT. CDR3: CASSPGRIQNTEAFF. The CDR3 nucleotides read TGTGCCAGCAGTCCGGGACGGATCCAGAACACTGAAGCTTTCTTT.

Ten or more counts support this clonotype. The chain employs TRBV27 and TRBJ2-1; 7 bases map to TRBD1. CDR3 length: 15 residues. J gave up 4 bases and V 6 bases, and 9 bases lay outside the gene matches. CDR1 and CDR2 from the germline V gene are MNHEY and SMNVEV (reference sequence). CDR3 coding DNA: TGTGCCAGCAGAGCCGGGACAGCGAGTTACAATGAGCAGTTCTTC. Its translation: CASRAGTASYNEQFF.

In its sample, this clonotype was seen many times. The chain is built from TRBV2 and TRBJ2-7, with D possibly matching TRBD2 (6 bases). The CDR3 totals 14 residues. Germline V gives CDR1 SNHLY, CDR2 FYNNEI. Trimming removed 3 bases at V and 4 bases at J, with 13 bases between. CDR3 sequence reads: CASSDYRGDYEQYF. CDR3 bases: TGTGCCAGCAGTGATTATCGCGGGGATTACGAGCAGTACTTC.

This clonotype was found many times. The CDR3 DNA is TGTGCCAGCAGCAAAGGGGTTACAGATACGCAGTATTTT. It translates to CASSKGVTDTQYF. V is TRBV6-1 and J is TRBJ2-3, with D possibly being TRBD1 (5 bases). Germline lookup yields CDR1 MNHNS and CDR2 SASEGT. Trimming pared 6 bases from V and 3 bases from J, leaving 10 bases between. This CDR3 has 13 amino acids.

This chain joins TRBV7-9 and TRBJ1-2; D not resolved. The CDR3 has 13 residues. Trimming pared 5 bases from V and 7 bases from J, leaving 14 bases between. Germline CDR1 and CDR2: SEHNR and FQNEAQ (reference sequence). CDR3 amino acids: CASSNLPEGGYTF. The CDR3, as DNA: TGTGCCAGCAGCAACCTACCGGAGGGTGGCTACACCTTC.

This clonotype was recorded a few times. The rearrangement uses TRBV6-4 and TRBJ2-7; 9 bases align to TRBD1. After removal of 7 bases from V and 5 bases from J, the junction contained 15 bases not matched to a gene. The CDR3 is 16 residues long. Germline V gives CDR1 MRHNA, CDR2 SNTAGT. CDR3 residues: CASKPDPGQGSNEQYF. The CDR3 DNA sequence: TGTGCCAGCAAGCCGGACCCGGGACAGGGAAGCAACGAGCAGTACTTC.

The chain has TRBV19 and TRBJ2-7; tentative D call: TRBD1 (6 bases). The CDR3 is 15 residues long. Trimming stripped 4 bases from V and 0 bases from J, with 13 bases between. From germline, CDR1 is LNHDA and CDR2 SQIVND (reference sequence). In DNA, the CDR3 is TGTGCCAGTAGTAAGGACAGTTACATCTCCTACGAGCAGTACTTC. Protein product: CASSKDSYISYEQYF.

This clonotype has at least ten counts. The rearrangement uses TRBV6-2 or TRBV6-3 and TRBJ2-7; 10 bases agree with TRBD2. V was pared by 7 bases and J by 5 bases, with 14 bases of the junction left unmatched. The CDR3 is 16 residues long. The germline V gene has CDR1 MNHEY and CDR2 SVGEGT. The CDR3 is CASTPLGWSGRDEQYF. In DNA form, the CDR3 reads TGTGCCAGCACTCCCCTGGGTTGGAGCGGGAGGGACGAGCAGTACTTC.

CDR3 in amino acids: CASSARTSAHRETQYF. CDR3 coding DNA: TGTGCCAGCAGCGCTCGGACTAGCGCACACCGAGAGACCCAGTACTTC. J is TRBJ2-5 and V is TRBV7-8, with 9 positions matching TRBD2. Germline V gives CDR1 SGHVS, CDR2 FQNEAQ. The CDR3 consists of 16 residues. V was clipped by 5 bases and J by 4 bases; unmatched bases: 11.

The DNA for the CDR3 is TGTGCCACCTCGGGTGCGGTCACCGGGGAGCTGTTTTTT. This codes for CATSGAVTGELFF. The chain employs TRBV11-2 and TRBJ2-2; D uncertain. Germline V gene lookup returns CDR1 SGHAT and CDR2 FQNNGV. The CDR3 runs 13 residues. The germline V and J ends were trimmed by 10 bases and 4 bases, with 13 bases remaining between them.

V is TRBV7-7 and J is TRBJ2-1; D is perhaps TRBD1 (6 bases). Germline V CDR1 and CDR2: SSHAT, FNYEAQ (reference sequence). The CDR3 consists of 14 residues. V was pared by 5 bases and J by 7 bases, with 15 bases between. The CDR3 here is CASSPSPGTNEQFF. CDR3 coding DNA: TGTGCCAGCAGCCCTAGTCCAGGGACAAATGAGCAGTTCTTC.

This clonotype came up a few times. The chain joins TRBV27 to TRBJ1-4, with D maybe TRBD1 (5 bases). The CDR3 runs to 15 residues. From germline, CDR1 is MNHEY and CDR2 SMNVEV (reference sequence). V lost 4 bases to trimming and J lost 10 bases, with 19 bases between them. CDR3 nucleotides: TGTGCCAGCAGTTGGACATACCAGAGAGACGGAAAACTGTTTTTT. Translated, it gives CASSWTYQRDGKLFF.

The chain couples TRBV7-9 to TRBJ2-3, with 9 bases matching TRBD1. The V gene's germline CDR1 is SEHNR and CDR2 FQNEAQ (reference sequence). The CDR3 totals 17 residues. V trimming: 3 bases; J trimming: 6 bases; junction bases outside the gene matches: 13. The DNA of the CDR3 is TGTGCCAGCAGCTTCGCTGGACAGGGGCCCTCGGAGGATACGCAGTATTTT. This encodes CASSFAGQGPSEDTQYF.

Concerning this clonotype: This may be a read error: a much more frequent sequence differs by one nucleotide. CDR3: CATALGLAWYNEQFF. CDR3 coding DNA: TGTGCCACCGCCCTTGGACTAGCGTGGTACAATGAGCAGTTCTTC. This chain uses TRBV15 with TRBJ2-1, with 9 positions matching TRBD2. Germline trimming cut 8 bases from V and 4 bases from J; bases unmatched to any gene: 9. CDR3 length: 15 amino acids. Germline V CDR1 and CDR2: LNHNV, YYDKDF (reference sequence).

The chain employs TRBV5-4 and TRBJ2-1, with D tentatively TRBD1 (6 bases). Germline V lookup: CDR1 SGHNT, CDR2 YYREEE (reference sequence). V lost 4 bases and J lost 11, with 13 bases in between. The CDR3 runs 12 residues. The CDR3 spells CASSLGTRQQFF. The CDR3 DNA reads TGTGCCAGCAGCCTGGGGACAAGACAGCAGTTCTTC.

As to this clonotype: A read error may be the cause here, since a much bigger clone is one base away. This chain joins TRBV2 and TRBJ2-7; 10 nucleotides agree with TRBD2. Per the germline V gene, CDR1 is SNHLY and CDR2 is FYNNEI. V trimming: 7 bases; J trimming: 5 bases; junction bases outside the gene matches: 8. The CDR3 sequence is 14 residues long. The CDR3 DNA reads TGTGCCAGCAAGGCTAGCGGGAGTTCCCACGAGCAGTACTTC. Encoded protein: CASKASGSSHEQYF. The full variable domain, in which reference TRBV2 and TRBJ2-7 provide the parts outside the CDR3, is EPEVTQTPSHQVTQMGQEVILRCVPISNHLYFYWYRQILGQKVEFLVSFYNNEISEKSEIFDDQFSVERPDGSNFTLKIRSTKLEDSAMYFCASKASGSSHEQYFGPGTRLTVT.

A few counts support this clonotype. V usage is TRBV7-2 and J usage is TRBJ1-5, with D maybe TRBD1 (5 bases). The germline V gene encodes CDR1 SGHTA and CDR2 FQGNSA. CDR3 length: 13 amino acids. V lost 11 bases and J 2 bases, leaving 13 bases between the germline ends. The CDR3 loop reads CASQGEGNQPQHF. Written as DNA, the CDR3 is TGTGCCTCGCAGGGTGAGGGCAATCAGCCCCAGCATTTT.

This clonotype was counted only a few times. V and J are TRBV25-1 and TRBJ2-7, with D possibly being TRBD2 (5 bases). V shed 2 bases and J shed 0 bases, with 17 bases lying between them. The CDR3 sequence is 17 residues long. Germline V gives CDR1 MGHDK, CDR2 SYGVNS. In DNA, the CDR3 is TGTGCCAGCAGTGAAAGGGAAGGTCGGGAACGCTCCTACGAGCAGTACTTC. Its translation is CASSEREGRERSYEQYF.

A remark on this clonotype: A much larger clone lies a single base off, so this may be a read error. The V gene is TRBV20-1, the J gene TRBJ1-2; D possibly corresponds to TRBD1 (6 bases). Per the germline V gene, CDR1 is DFQATT and CDR2 is SNEGSKA (reference sequence). The CDR3 is 14 residues long. Trimming cost V 5 bases and J 4 bases, with 17 bases left between them. The CDR3 is CSAVFPDRSYGYTF. CDR3 bases: TGCAGTGCTGTTTTCCCAGACAGGTCCTATGGCTACACCTTC.

This clonotype was detected a few times. The V and J genes are TRBV28 and TRBJ2-7, with a possible D match to TRBD1 (5 bases). CDR3 length equals 16 residues. The ends were cut back, 5 bases at V and 6 bases at J, with 23 bases in the middle. Germline V lookup: CDR1 MDHEN, CDR2 SYDVKM. For the CDR3, the DNA is TGTGCCAGCAGTCTTGAAGGGTACCTGGCAGGGCGCGAGCAGTACTTC. It is translated as CASSLEGYLAGREQYF.

The chain carries TRBV20-1 and TRBJ2-3; 11 nucleotides align to TRBD2. Germline V lookup: CDR1 DFQATT, CDR2 SNEGSKA (reference sequence). The V segment lost 6 bases and the J segment 2 bases; nucleotides outside the gene matches: 4. This CDR3 comprises 14 residues. CDR3 sequence reads: CSATSGGYTDTQYF. The CDR3, as DNA: TGCAGTGCAACTAGCGGGGGCTACACAGATACGCAGTATTTT.

As for this clonotype: A much bigger clone sits one base away, suggesting this may be a read error. Because it lacks the conserved phenylalanine or tryptophan at the end, this CDR3 is likely a read error. In nucleotides, the CDR3 is TGTGCCAGCAGCTATCCGGGACAGCACACTGAAGCTTTCATT. Its protein product is CASSYPGQHTEAFI. This rearrangement joins TRBV7-2 to TRBJ1-1; 7 bases fit TRBD1. Germline V gene data show CDR1 as SGHTA and CDR2 as FQGNSA. The CDR3 runs to 14 residues. The ends lost 4 bases at V and 3 bases at J; junction bases unmatched: 5.

This chain uses TRBV7-9 with TRBJ1-1; 8 nucleotides align to TRBD1. CDR1 and CDR2 from the germline V gene are SEHNR and FQNEAQ (reference sequence). V dropped 3 bases and J dropped 3; count of bases not matched to a gene: 6. The CDR3 is 15 amino acids. CDR3 sequence reads: CASSLYRGLDTEAFF. The CDR3 DNA follows: TGTGCCAGCAGCTTGTACAGGGGGTTGGACACTGAAGCTTTCTTT.

The chain carries TRBV10-3 and TRBJ2-2, with D perhaps TRBD2 (6 bases). This CDR3 is 15 amino acids long. V lost 6 bases and J lost 5, with 16 bases in between. The germline gives CDR1 ENHRY, CDR2 SYGVKD. The CDR3, as DNA: TGTGCCATCAGGGGAGGAGAGACGGAAACCGGGGAGCTGTTTTTT. Translation gives CAIRGGETETGELFF.

The chain joins TRBV4-1 to TRBJ2-2; 9 nucleotides agree with TRBD2. There are 17 residues in the CDR3. Germline loops: CDR1 MGHRA, CDR2 YSYEKL. With V trimmed by 0 bases and J by 3 bases, 5 bases remained unmatched. The CDR3 loop is CASSQEGSGRYTGELFF. The DNA for the CDR3 is TGCGCCAGCAGCCAAGAAGGCAGCGGGAGGTACACCGGGGAGCTGTTTTTT.